Described below is a single T cell receptor beta chain sequence and its context. The sample originates from a study of blood T cell repertoires in COVID-19. Looking at the study overall: Sources were T cells, B-cell-depleted T cells, or PBMCs; the material itself was cDNA or gDNA.

The CDR3 runs 16 residues. V lost 6 bases and J 0 bases, leaving 16 bases between the germline ends. CDR1 SGDLS and CDR2 YYNGEE come from the germline V gene. Assay: immunoSEQ multiplex PCR; the TCRdb copy retains only in-frame clones and omits some. The sample holds around 480,000 clones, roughly 87% seen once. Symptom resolution, clearance, or two negative PCRs marked the recovered donors of Cohort 3. The sequenced sample consisted of PBMCs or T cells enriched from blood (not recorded which). This clonotype originated in a woman aged 18-29 years who had recovered from COVID-19. V usage is TRBV9 and J usage is TRBJ2-4, with D possibly being TRBD1 (5 bases). CDR3 amino acids: CASNFGWGLAKNIQYF. CDR3 nucleotides: TGTGCCAGCAACTTCGGCTGGGGCTTAGCCAAAAACATTCAGTACTTC.